The subject of this entry is one T cell receptor beta chain. Its antigen is not identified. This entry is derived from a study of cytotoxic CD8 clonotypes in ibrutinib-treated CLL. Overall study results and limits: Clonality increased with ibrutinib response but returned toward baseline at progression. Pretreatment clonality was elevated relative to age-matched healthy donors and paralleled circulating CD8+ T-cell counts. Contraction or stability on treatment characterized the public clonotypes, which were uncommon.

This table comes from immunoSEQ multiplex PCR, and its TCRdb copy is limited to in-frame clones, with some not included. The table lists 200,000 to 250,000 clones, more than 65% of them singletons. The sequencing used PBMCs, collected after 12 months of ibrutinib treatment. This receptor was identified in a human donor with chronic lymphocytic leukemia.

The CDR3 region is CAVNMFSREKLFF. Written as DNA, the CDR3 is TGTGCCGTTAACATGTTTTCTAGGGAAAAACTGTTTTTT. The chain employs TRBV7-9 and TRBJ1-4; D remains ambiguous. The CDR3 covers 13 residues. In germline, CDR1 is SEHNR, CDR2 FQNEAQ (reference sequence). Between the trimmed V and J ends, which lost 11 bases and 8 bases, there was a span of 18 bases.